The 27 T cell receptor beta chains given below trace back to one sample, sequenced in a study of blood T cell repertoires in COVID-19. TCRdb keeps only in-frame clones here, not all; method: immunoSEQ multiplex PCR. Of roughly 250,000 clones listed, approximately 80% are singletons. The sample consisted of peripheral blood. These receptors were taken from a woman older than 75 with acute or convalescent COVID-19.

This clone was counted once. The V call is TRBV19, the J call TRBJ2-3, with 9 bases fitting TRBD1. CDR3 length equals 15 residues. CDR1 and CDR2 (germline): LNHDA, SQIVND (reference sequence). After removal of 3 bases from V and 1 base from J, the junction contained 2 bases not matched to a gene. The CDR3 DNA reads TGTGCCAGTAGTATGGGACAGGGAGGCACAGATACGCAGTATTTT. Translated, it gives CASSMGQGGTDTQYF. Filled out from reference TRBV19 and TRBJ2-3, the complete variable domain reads DGGITQSPKYLFRKEGQNVTLSCEQNLNHDAMYWYRQDPGQGLRLIYYSQIVNDFQKGDIAEGYSVSREKKESFPLTVTSAQKNPTAFYLCASSMGQGGTDTQYFGPGTRLTVL.

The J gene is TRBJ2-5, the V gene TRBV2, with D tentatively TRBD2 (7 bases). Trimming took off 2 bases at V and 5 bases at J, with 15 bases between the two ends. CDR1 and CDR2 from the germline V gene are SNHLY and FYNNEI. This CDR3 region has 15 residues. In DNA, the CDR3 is TGTGCCAGCAGTGAACTGTGGGGGGGGCGGGAGACCCAGTACTTC. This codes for CASSELWGGRETQYF. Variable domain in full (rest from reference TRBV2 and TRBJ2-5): EPEVTQTPSHQVTQMGQEVILRCVPISNHLYFYWYRQILGQKVEFLVSFYNNEISEKSEIFDDQFSVERPDGSNFTLKIRSTKLEDSAMYFCASSELWGGRETQYFGPGTRLLVL.

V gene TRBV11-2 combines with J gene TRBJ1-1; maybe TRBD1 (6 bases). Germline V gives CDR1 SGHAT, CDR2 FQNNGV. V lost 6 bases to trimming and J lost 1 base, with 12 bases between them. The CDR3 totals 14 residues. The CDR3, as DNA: TGTGCCAGCAGTAGGGACACCCAGAACACTGAAGCTTTCTTT. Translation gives CASSRDTQNTEAFF.

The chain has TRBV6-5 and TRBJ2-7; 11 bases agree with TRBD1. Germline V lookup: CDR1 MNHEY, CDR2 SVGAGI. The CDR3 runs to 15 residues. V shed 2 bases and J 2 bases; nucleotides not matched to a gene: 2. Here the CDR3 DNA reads TGTGCCAGCAGTTACCTGGGACAGGGGGCCTACGAGCAGTACTTC. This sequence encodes CASSYLGQGAYEQYF.

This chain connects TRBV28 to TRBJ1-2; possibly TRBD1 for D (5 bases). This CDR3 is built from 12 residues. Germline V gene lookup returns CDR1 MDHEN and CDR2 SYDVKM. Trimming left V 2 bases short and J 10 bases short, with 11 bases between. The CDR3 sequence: CASSLRGGYYTF. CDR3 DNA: TGTGCCAGCAGTTTAAGGGGTGGGTACTACACCTTC.

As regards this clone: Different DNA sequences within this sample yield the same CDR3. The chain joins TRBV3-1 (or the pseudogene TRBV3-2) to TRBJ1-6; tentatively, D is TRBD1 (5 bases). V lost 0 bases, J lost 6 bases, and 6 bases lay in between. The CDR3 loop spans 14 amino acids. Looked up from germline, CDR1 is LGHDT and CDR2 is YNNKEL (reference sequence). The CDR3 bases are TGTGCCAGCAGCCAAGACAGGGCTAATTCACCCCTCCACTTT. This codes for CASSQDRANSPLHF.

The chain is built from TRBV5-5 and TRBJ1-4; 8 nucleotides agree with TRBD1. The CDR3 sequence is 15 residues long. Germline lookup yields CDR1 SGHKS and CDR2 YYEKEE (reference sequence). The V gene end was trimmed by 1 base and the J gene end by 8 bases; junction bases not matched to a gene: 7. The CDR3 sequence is CASSLQGQGGEKLFF. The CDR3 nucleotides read TGTGCCAGCAGCTTGCAAGGACAGGGAGGCGAAAAACTGTTTTTT.

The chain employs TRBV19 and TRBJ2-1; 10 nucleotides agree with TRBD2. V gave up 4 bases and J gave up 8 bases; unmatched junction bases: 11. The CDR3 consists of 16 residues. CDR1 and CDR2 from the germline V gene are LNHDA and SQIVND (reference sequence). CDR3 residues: CASSTSAGGRVDEQFF. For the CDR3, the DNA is TGTGCCAGTAGTACCTCAGCGGGGGGGAGGGTAGATGAGCAGTTCTTC.

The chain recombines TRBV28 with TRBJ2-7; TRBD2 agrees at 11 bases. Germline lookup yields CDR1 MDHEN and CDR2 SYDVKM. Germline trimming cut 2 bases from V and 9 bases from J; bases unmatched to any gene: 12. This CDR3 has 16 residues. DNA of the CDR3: TGTGCCAGCAGTTTACCTCGGGCTAGCGGGGGGCAGGTGCAGTACTTC. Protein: CASSLPRASGGQVQYF.

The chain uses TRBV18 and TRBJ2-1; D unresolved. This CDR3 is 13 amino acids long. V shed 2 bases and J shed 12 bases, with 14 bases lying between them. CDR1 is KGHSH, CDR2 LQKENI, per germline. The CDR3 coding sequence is TGTGCCAGCTCACCAAATCTTTTAATCGGGCAGTTCTTC. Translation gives CASSPNLLIGQFF.

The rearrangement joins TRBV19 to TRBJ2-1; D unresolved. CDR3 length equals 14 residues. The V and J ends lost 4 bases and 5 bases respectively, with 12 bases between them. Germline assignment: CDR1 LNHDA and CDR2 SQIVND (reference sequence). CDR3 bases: TGTGCCAGTAGTACCTCGGGTTTGCACAATGAGCAGTTCTTC. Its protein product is CASSTSGLHNEQFF.

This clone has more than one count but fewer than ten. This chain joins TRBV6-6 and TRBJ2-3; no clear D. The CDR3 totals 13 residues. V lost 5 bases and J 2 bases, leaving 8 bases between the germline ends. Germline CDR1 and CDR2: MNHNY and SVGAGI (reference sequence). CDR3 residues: CASSPRLTDTQYF. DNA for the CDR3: TGTGCCAGCAGTCCCCGACTCACAGATACGCAGTATTTT.

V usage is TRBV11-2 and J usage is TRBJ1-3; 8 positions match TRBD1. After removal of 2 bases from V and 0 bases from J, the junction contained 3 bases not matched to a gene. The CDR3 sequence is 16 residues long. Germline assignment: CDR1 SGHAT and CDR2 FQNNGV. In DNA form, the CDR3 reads TGTGCCAGCAGCTTATACAGGGGGAGCTCTGGAAACACCATATATTTT. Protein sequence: CASSLYRGSSGNTIYF.

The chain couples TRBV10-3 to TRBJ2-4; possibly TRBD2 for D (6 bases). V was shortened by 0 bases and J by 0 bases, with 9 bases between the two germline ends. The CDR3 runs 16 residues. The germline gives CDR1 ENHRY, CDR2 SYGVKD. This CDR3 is CAISESGGVAKNIQYF. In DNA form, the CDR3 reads TGTGCCATCAGTGAGTCTGGAGGGGTAGCCAAAAACATTCAGTACTTC.

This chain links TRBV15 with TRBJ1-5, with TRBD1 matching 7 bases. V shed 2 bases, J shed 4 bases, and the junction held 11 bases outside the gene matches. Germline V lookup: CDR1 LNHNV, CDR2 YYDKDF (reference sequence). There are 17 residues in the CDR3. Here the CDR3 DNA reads TGTGCCACCAGCAGACCTCGACAGGGTGGGAAAAATCAGCCCCAGCATTTT. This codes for CATSRPRQGGKNQPQHF.

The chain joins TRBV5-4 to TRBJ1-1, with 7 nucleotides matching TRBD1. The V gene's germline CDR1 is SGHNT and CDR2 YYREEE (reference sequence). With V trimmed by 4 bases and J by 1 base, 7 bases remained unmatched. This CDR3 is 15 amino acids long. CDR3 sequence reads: CASSRLQGRNTEAFF. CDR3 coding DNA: TGTGCCAGCAGCCGCCTACAGGGGAGGAACACTGAAGCTTTCTTT.

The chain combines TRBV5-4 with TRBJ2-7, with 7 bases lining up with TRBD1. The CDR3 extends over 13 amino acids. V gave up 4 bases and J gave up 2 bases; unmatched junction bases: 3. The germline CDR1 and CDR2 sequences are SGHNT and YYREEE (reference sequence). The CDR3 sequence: CASSDRVAYEQYF. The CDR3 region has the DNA TGTGCCAGCAGCGACAGGGTCGCCTACGAGCAGTACTTC.

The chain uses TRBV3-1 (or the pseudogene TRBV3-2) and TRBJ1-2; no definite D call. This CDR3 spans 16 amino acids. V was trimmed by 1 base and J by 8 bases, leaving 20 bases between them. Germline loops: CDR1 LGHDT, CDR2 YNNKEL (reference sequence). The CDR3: CASSQATIRSSEGYTF. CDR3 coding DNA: TGTGCCAGCAGCCAAGCCACGATAAGGTCTTCGGAGGGCTACACCTTC.

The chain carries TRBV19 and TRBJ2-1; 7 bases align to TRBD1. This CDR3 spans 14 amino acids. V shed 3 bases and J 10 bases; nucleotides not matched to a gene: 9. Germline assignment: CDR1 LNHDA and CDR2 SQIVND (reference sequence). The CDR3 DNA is TGTGCCAGTAGTATTCCGGCGACAGGGCGGGAGCAGTTCTTC. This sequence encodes CASSIPATGREQFF.

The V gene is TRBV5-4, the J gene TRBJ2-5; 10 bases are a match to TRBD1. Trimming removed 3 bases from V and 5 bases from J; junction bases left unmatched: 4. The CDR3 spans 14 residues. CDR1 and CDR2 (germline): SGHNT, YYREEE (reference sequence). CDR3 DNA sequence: TGTGCCAGCAGCTCTCGGGGACAGGGGGAGACCCAGTACTTC. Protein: CASSSRGQGETQYF.

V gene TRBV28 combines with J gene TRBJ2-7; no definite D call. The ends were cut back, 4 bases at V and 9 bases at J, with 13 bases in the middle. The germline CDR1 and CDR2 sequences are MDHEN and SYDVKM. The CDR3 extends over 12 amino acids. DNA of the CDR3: TGTGCCAGCAGTTCGCAGCAACGGGTGCAGTACTTC. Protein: CASSSQQRVQYF.

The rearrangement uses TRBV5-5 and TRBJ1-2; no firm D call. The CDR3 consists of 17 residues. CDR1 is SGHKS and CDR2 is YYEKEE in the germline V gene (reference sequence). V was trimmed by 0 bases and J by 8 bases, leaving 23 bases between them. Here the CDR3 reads CASSLGAGSTLLSGYTF. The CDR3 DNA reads TGTGCCAGCAGCTTGGGGGCGGGGTCCACCCTCCTCTCCGGCTACACCTTC.

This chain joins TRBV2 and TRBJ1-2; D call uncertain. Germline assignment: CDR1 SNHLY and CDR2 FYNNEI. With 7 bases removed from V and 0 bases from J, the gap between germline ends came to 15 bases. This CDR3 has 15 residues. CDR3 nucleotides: TGTGCCAGCACCCCGGACTTCATATCTAACTATGGCTACACCTTC. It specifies CASTPDFISNYGYTF.

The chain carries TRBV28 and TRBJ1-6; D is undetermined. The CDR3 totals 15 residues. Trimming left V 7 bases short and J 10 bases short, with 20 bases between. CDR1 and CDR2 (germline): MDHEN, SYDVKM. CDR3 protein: CASTKVPGGNSPLHF. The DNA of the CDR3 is TGTGCCAGCACCAAGGTACCAGGTGGAAACTCACCCCTCCACTTT.

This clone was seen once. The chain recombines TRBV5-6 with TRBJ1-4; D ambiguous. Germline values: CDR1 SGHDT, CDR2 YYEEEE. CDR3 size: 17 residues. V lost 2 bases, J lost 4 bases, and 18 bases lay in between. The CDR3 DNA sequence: TGTGCCAGCAGCTTTTTCTCCCCGATGGGAGATAATGAAAAACTGTTTTTT. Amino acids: CASSFFSPMGDNEKLFF.

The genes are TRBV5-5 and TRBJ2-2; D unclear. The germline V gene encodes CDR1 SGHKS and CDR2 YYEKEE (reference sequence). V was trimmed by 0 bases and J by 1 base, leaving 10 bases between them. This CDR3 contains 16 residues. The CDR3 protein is CASSLGVNLNTGELFF. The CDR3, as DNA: TGTGCCAGCAGCTTGGGCGTTAACCTGAACACCGGGGAGCTGTTTTTT. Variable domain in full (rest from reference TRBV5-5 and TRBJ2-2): DAGVTQSPTHLIKTRGQQVTLRCSPISGHKSVSWYQQVLGQGPQFIFQYYEKEERGRGNFPDRFSARQFPNYSSELNVNALLLGDSALYLCASSLGVNLNTGELFFGEGSRLTVL.

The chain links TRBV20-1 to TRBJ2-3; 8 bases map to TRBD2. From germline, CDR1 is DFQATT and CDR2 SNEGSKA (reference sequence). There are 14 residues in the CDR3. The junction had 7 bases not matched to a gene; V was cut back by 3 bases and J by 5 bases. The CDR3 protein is CSASSGGLQDTQYF. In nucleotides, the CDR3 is TGCAGTGCTAGTTCGGGGGGGCTTCAAGATACGCAGTATTTT.